These T cell receptor beta chains were read from a single sample in a study of beta chain features in type 1 diabetes. Clones were read by immunoSEQ multiplex PCR, and TCRdb kept only the in-frame ones, dropping some. The sample includes about 650,000 clones, roughly an eighth of them seen just once. Sequencing was done on a sample of naive CD4+ T cells from blood. These receptors all come from a man under 40 with type 1 diabetes. The CDR3 runs from the conserved cysteine through the conserved F or W. D genes are given only for firm matches. The size of a clone is reported for some rows only, either as once, few or many, or as a class for expanded clones.

>TRBV7-9|TRBD2|.|TRBJ2-3
CASSSRTAGVTDTQYF
TGTGCCAGCAGCTCCAGGACAGCGGGGGTCACAGATACGCAGTATTTT
>TRBV30|TRBD1|few|TRBJ2-2
CAWSRQGAIGELFF
TGTGCCTGGAGTAGGCAGGGGGCCATCGGGGAGCTGTTTTTT
>TRBV7-2|TRBD1|.|TRBJ2-5
CASSLRQGTSETQYF
TGTGCCAGCAGCCTACGACAGGGGACGTCGGAGACCCAGTACTTC
>TRBV6-5|.|few|TRBJ1-2
CASSYGYGYTF
TGTGCCAGCAGTTACGGATACGGCTACACCTTC
>TRBV5-6|.|few|TRBJ2-1
CASSLSNEQFF
TGTGCCAGCAGCCTTAGCAATGAGCAGTTCTTC
>TRBV5-1|.|.|TRBJ1-5
CASSFDGSNQPQHF
TGCGCCAGCAGCTTCGATGGTAGCAATCAGCCCCAGCATTTT
>TRBV29-1|.|.|TRBJ1-2
CSTNTEPGKRASSYGYTF
TGCAGCACAAATACAGAACCAGGGAAACGGGCCTCCTCCTATGGCTACACCTTC
>TRBV7-2|.|few|TRBJ2-6
CASGSGANVLTF
TGTGCCAGTGGGTCTGGGGCCAACGTCCTGACTTTC
>TRBV5-1|.|few|TRBJ2-1
CASSLVGQLDNEQFF
TGCGCCAGCAGCTTGGTTGGACAGCTAGACAATGAGCAGTTCTTC
>TRBV11-2|.|few|TRBJ2-3
CASSLSSLMGDTQYF
TGTGCCAGCAGCTTATCGTCACTCATGGGAGATACGCAGTATTTT
>TRBV5-1|.|few|TRBJ1-6
CASSWNRENSPLHF
TGCGCCAGCAGCTGGAACAGGGAAAATTCACCCCTCCACTTT
>TRBV7-8|.|few|TRBJ2-5
CASSLEAGVNQETQYF
TGTGCCAGCAGCTTAGAGGCAGGGGTAAACCAAGAGACCCAGTACTTC
>TRBV6-1|TRBD1|few|TRBJ1-1
CASQQGRGEAFF
TGTGCCTCACAACAGGGGCGGGGTGAAGCTTTCTTT
>TRBV11-2|TRBD1|.|TRBJ2-4
CASSLGGRTGRNIQYF
TGTGCCAGCAGCTTAGGGGGTAGGACAGGTCGGAACATTCAGTACTTC
>TRBV5-1|TRBD2|few|TRBJ2-3
CASSLSGGVADTQYF
TGCGCCAGCAGCTTATCCGGGGGGGTAGCGGATACGCAGTATTTT
>TRBV7-8|.|few|TRBJ2-7
CASSDLREQYF
TGTGCCAGCAGCGATCTGCGCGAGCAGTACTTC
>TRBV14|.|.|TRBJ2-2
CASSRPDGSNTGELFF
TGTGCCAGCAGTAGACCCGACGGCTCGAACACCGGGGAGCTGTTTTTT
>TRBV6-5|.|.|TRBJ2-7
CASSYSRAIPFYEQYF
TGTGCCAGCAGTTACTCGAGAGCTATCCCTTTCTACGAGCAGTACTTC
>TRBV7-8|.|few|TRBJ2-3
CASSWTGGGADTQYF
TGTGCCAGCAGCTGGACTGGGGGTGGCGCAGATACGCAGTATTTT
>TRBV7-2|.|.|TRBJ1-1
CASSFRAVGTEAFF
TGTGCCAGCAGCTTTAGGGCGGTGGGCACTGAAGCTTTCTTT
>TRBV7-9|.|.|TRBJ2-7
CASSLVPPYEQYF
TGTGCCAGCAGCTTAGTCCCCCCCTACGAGCAGTACTTC
>TRBV7-8|.|.|TRBJ2-3
CASSLYGTDTQYF
TGTGCCAGCAGCCTGTACGGCACAGATACGCAGTATTTT
>TRBV5-4|.|few|TRBJ2-5
CASSQEDWSGTQYF
TGCGCCAGCAGCCAAGAAGATTGGTCGGGGACCCAGTACTTC
>TRBV5-1|.|few|TRBJ2-2
CASRTGTESFRELFF
TGCGCCAGCAGAACTGGGACGGAGTCTTTCAGGGAGCTGTTTTTT
>TRBV2|TRBD1|few|TRBJ2-1
CASGSGTGNNEQFF
TGTGCCAGCGGGAGTGGGACAGGAAACAATGAGCAGTTCTTC
>TRBV6-5|TRBD2|.|TRBJ2-5
CASSLGGSGETQYF
TGTGCCAGCAGCCTCGGGGGGTCCGGAGAGACCCAGTACTTC
>TRBV2|.|few|TRBJ2-3
CASSETGTDTQYF
TGTGCCAGCAGTGAAACAGGCACAGATACGCAGTATTTT
>TRBV9|TRBD1|few|TRBJ2-5
CASSVDSGTGGQETQYF
TGTGCCAGCAGCGTAGACTCCGGGACAGGGGGCCAAGAGACCCAGTACTTC
>TRBV29-1|.|.|TRBJ1-2
CSVEVGDNYGYTF
TGCAGCGTTGAAGTTGGGGACAACTATGGCTACACCTTC
>TRBV30|TRBD2|few|TRBJ2-4
CAWSVGLAGGRAIQYF
TGTGCCTGGAGTGTAGGACTAGCGGGGGGCCGGGCCATTCAGTACTTC
>TRBV28|TRBD2|few|TRBJ2-7
CASNRGIAGTSYEQYF
TGTGCCAGCAACAGAGGGATAGCGGGGACCTCCTACGAGCAGTACTTC
>TRBV19|.|.|TRBJ1-6
CASSLMTVSNSPLHF
TGTGCCAGTAGTTTGATGACCGTCTCTAATTCACCCCTCCACTTT
>TRBV21-1|.|.|TRBJ2-1
CASTQAYSYNEQFF
TGTGCCAGCACCCAGGCCTACTCCTACAATGAGCAGTTCTTC
>TRBV2|TRBD2|few|TRBJ2-1
CASSERESYNEQFF
TGTGCCAGCAGTGAGCGGGAGTCCTACAATGAGCAGTTCTTC
>TRBV11-2|.|.|TRBJ2-2
CASSLVGGTATGELFF
TGTGCCAGCAGCTTAGTTGGCGGGACAGCCACCGGGGAGCTGTTTTTT
>TRBV6-1|.|few|TRBJ2-1
CASSDGWTYNEQFF
TGTGCCAGCAGTGATGGATGGACTTACAATGAGCAGTTCTTC
>TRBV10-3|TRBD2|.|TRBJ2-1
CAISEPKGLAGVHNEQFF
TGTGCCATCAGTGAGCCAAAGGGACTAGCGGGGGTCCACAATGAGCAGTTCTTC
>TRBV10-3|TRBD1|few|TRBJ1-4
CAISDRERQGLEKLFF
TGTGCCATCAGTGACAGGGAAAGACAGGGACTCGAAAAACTGTTTTTT
>TRBV19|.|.|TRBJ1-2
CASSRGVGANYGYTF
TGTGCCAGTAGTAGAGGGGTCGGAGCTAACTATGGCTACACCTTC
>TRBV5-4|.|few|TRBJ2-1
CASSSTQGGYEQFF
TGTGCCAGCAGCTCGACACAGGGAGGCTATGAGCAGTTCTTC
>TRBV5-1|.|few|TRBJ1-1
CASSLFTANTEAFF
TGCGCCAGCAGCTTGTTTACAGCGAACACTGAAGCTTTCTTT
>TRBV2|.|.|TRBJ1-1
CASTLRDIWNTEAFF
TGTGCCAGCACCCTAAGGGACATTTGGAACACTGAAGCTTTCTTT
>TRBV30|.|.|TRBJ1-2
CAWSLTGNLGYTF
TGTGCCTGGAGTCTAACGGGGAACCTAGGCTACACCTTC
>TRBV9|.|.|TRBJ2-6
CASSVDRPPSGANVLTF
TGTGCCAGCAGCGTAGACAGGCCCCCCTCTGGGGCCAACGTCCTGACTTTC
>TRBV14|.|.|TRBJ1-5
CASSQGGGNQPQHF
TGTGCCAGCAGCCAAGGCGGGGGAAATCAGCCCCAGCATTTT
>TRBV6-1|.|.|TRBJ1-5
CASSESYLNNQPQHF
TGTGCCAGCAGTGAATCATACCTAAACAATCAGCCCCAGCATTTT
>TRBV25-1|TRBD2|.|TRBJ2-3
CASSVLAGGNLPTDTQYF
TGTGCCAGCAGTGTACTAGCGGGGGGGAACTTACCTACAGATACGCAGTATTTT
>TRBV6-6|.|.|TRBJ2-7
CACGTYYEQYF
TGTGCCTGCGGGACATACTACGAGCAGTACTTC
>TRBV5-4|.|.|TRBJ1-2
CASSFPGGSLNYGYTF
TGTGCCAGCAGCTTCCCGGGCGGCAGCCTTAACTATGGCTACACCTTC
>TRBV6-1|TRBD1|few|TRBJ1-4
CASRETDRVNEKLFF
TGTGCCAGCAGAGAAACGGACAGGGTAAACGAAAAACTGTTTTTT
>TRBV6-5|.|few|TRBJ2-3
CASRTPGSDTQYF
TGTGCCAGCAGAACCCCGGGCTCCGATACGCAGTATTTT